The 25 T cell receptor beta chains in this list originate from one sample, sequenced in a study of identical twins. TCRdb redid the calling of the 5' RACE reads with MiXCR, one entry per CDR3 protein. The table includes about 530,000 distinct CDR3 sequences, about 15% detected once. These same data were also listed under a study on yellow fever vaccine responses in identical twins.

Input material: CD4+ T cells sorted from blood. These receptors all come from a young woman in good health.

This clonotype was counted only a few times. This chain links TRBV24-1 with TRBJ2-2, with D possibly TRBD2 on 5 matching bases. This CDR3 spans 15 amino acids. V lost 3 bases, J lost 4 bases, and 11 bases lay in between. Germline V gene data show CDR1 as KGHDR and CDR2 as SFDVKD. The CDR3 nucleotides are TGTGCCACCAGTGATCGACGACGGGGCACCGGGGAGCTGTTTTTT. This translates into CATSDRRRGTGELFF.

The chain employs TRBV5-1 and TRBJ2-7; 9 bases are shared with TRBD1. Germline-derived CDR1 and CDR2 are SGHRS and YFSETQ. The CDR3 extends over 16 amino acids. The junction had 6 bases not matched to a gene; V was cut back by 0 bases and J by 2 bases. Here the CDR3 reads CASSLGTGAIPYEQYV. CDR3 bases: TGCGCCAGCAGCTTGGGGACAGGGGCGATCCCCTACGAGCAGTACGTC.

V usage is TRBV9 and J usage is TRBJ2-2; possible D gene TRBD2, 6 bases. This CDR3 is 17 amino acids long. Trimming left V 9 bases short and J 0 bases short, with 21 bases between. Per the germline V gene, CDR1 is SGDLS and CDR2 is YYNGEE. The CDR3 DNA follows: TGTGCCACAACGGGACTCTGGGGCAGGACGAACACCGGGGAGCTGTTTTTT. Encoded protein: CATTGLWGRTNTGELFF. Complete variable domain (other parts from reference TRBV9 and TRBJ2-2): DSGVTQTPKHLITATGQRVTLRCSPRSGDLSVYWYQQSLDQGLQFLIQYYNGEERAKGNILERFSAQQFPDLHSELNLSSLELGDSALYFCATTGLWGRTNTGELFFGEGSRLTVL.

This clonotype has just a few counts. The chain has TRBV6-1 and TRBJ2-3, with a tentative D call TRBD2 (6 bases). V was shortened by 4 bases and J by 0 bases, with 17 bases between the two germline ends. This CDR3 comprises 17 residues. The germline CDR1 and CDR2 sequences are MNHNS and SASEGT. The CDR3 region is CASSGALLARSTDTQYF. DNA of the CDR3: TGTGCCAGCAGTGGAGCACTTCTAGCGCGCAGCACAGATACGCAGTATTTT.

This rearrangement joins TRBV12-3 or TRBV12-4 to TRBJ1-2, with 12 bases that match TRBD1. The CDR3 spans 16 residues. With 5 bases clipped from V and 6 bases from J, the junction kept 10 bases outside the gene matches. CDR3 DNA: TGTGCCAGCAGTCGAGCCTCCGGGACAGGGGGCGATGGCTACACCTTC. It yields the protein CASSRASGTGGDGYTF.

This clonotype was counted only a few times. The CDR3 nucleotides read TGTGCCATCAGAGGACTAGCGGAAACGGGTGAGCAGTTCTTC. Translation: CAIRGLAETGEQFF. The chain has TRBV10-3 and TRBJ2-1; 10 bases agree with TRBD2. The trim removed 6 bases at V and 9 bases at J, leaving 8 bases unmatched. The V gene's germline CDR1 is ENHRY and CDR2 SYGVKD. There are 14 residues in the CDR3.

The V and J genes are TRBV7-9 and TRBJ2-3; a possible D gene is TRBD1 (6 bases). CDR1 is SEHNR, CDR2 FQNEAQ, per germline (reference sequence). V lost 1 base to trimming and J lost 0 bases, with 14 bases between them. The CDR3 length is 17 residues. As DNA, the CDR3 is TGTGCCAGCAGCTTAGGCCAACTAACAGGGAGCACAGATACGCAGTATTTT. Its translation: CASSLGQLTGSTDTQYF.

This clonotype was found a few times. Here the CDR3 reads CASTLEDHENEQFF. The DNA for the CDR3 is TGTGCCAGCACCCTAGAAGACCACGAAAATGAGCAGTTCTTC. The V call is TRBV9, the J call TRBJ2-1; D remains unclear. V lost 6 bases and J 7 bases, leaving 17 bases between the germline ends. The CDR3 consists of 14 residues. Germline CDR1 and CDR2: SGDLS and YYNGEE.

This chain links TRBV24-1 with TRBJ2-3, with TRBD1 matching over 7 bases. The germline CDR1 and CDR2 sequences are KGHDR and SFDVKD. Trimming removed 5 bases from V and 2 bases from J; junction bases left unmatched: 9. The CDR3 sequence is 16 residues long. CDR3 nucleotide sequence: TGTGCCACCAGTGGAACCGGGGACAGTCTCACAGATACGCAGTATTTT. The encoded protein is CATSGTGDSLTDTQYF.

This clonotype has only a few counts. The rearrangement links TRBV20-1 to TRBJ2-5; perhaps TRBD2 as D (5 bases). CDR1 is DFQATT, CDR2 SNEGSKA, per germline (reference sequence). V was cut by 1 base and J by 2 bases, with 20 bases left in between. The CDR3 is made up of 17 amino acids. DNA of the CDR3: TGCAGTGCTAGAGCCTCGCTAAATCTTCGGGGTCAAGAGACCCAGTACTTC. Encoded protein: CSARASLNLRGQETQYF.

This chain links TRBV9 with TRBJ2-5, with D perhaps matching TRBD1 (5 bases). The CDR3 totals 17 residues. Deletions cut 4 bases from V and 0 bases from J, with 19 bases between. In germline, CDR1 is SGDLS, CDR2 YYNGEE. The CDR3 region has the DNA TGTGCCAGCAGCACCGACCTGGGGCCGCGGTACCAAGAGACCCAGTACTTC. Translated: CASSTDLGPRYQETQYF.

This clonotype was seen a handful of times. V is TRBV5-1 and J is TRBJ1-2; 9 nucleotides match TRBD1. Germline V gene lookup returns CDR1 SGHRS and CDR2 YFSETQ. The ends lost 3 bases at V and 8 bases at J; junction bases unmatched: 5. The CDR3 is 13 amino acids. This CDR3 reads CASSSDRGQGYTF. The CDR3 DNA follows: TGCGCCAGCAGCTCGGACAGGGGTCAGGGCTACACCTTC.

This clonotype was observed a few times. The V gene is TRBV7-6, the J gene TRBJ2-1, with 12 bases fitting TRBD2. Germline lookup yields CDR1 SGHVS and CDR2 FNYEAQ. After removal of 0 bases from V and 0 bases from J, the junction contained 6 bases not matched to a gene. CDR3 length equals 19 residues. CDR3 protein: CASSLAGLAGGPSYNEQFF. DNA for the CDR3: TGTGCCAGCAGCTTAGCGGGGCTAGCGGGAGGGCCCTCCTACAATGAGCAGTTCTTC. The full variable domain, its missing parts supplied by reference TRBV7-6 and TRBJ2-1, is GAGVSQSPRYKVTKRGQDVALRCDPISGHVSLYWYRQALGQGPEFLTYFNYEAQQDKSGLPNDRFSAERPEGSISTLTIQRTEQRDSAMYRCASSLAGLAGGPSYNEQFFGPGTRLTVL.

This clonotype was seen a few times. This rearrangement joins TRBV2 to TRBJ2-7, with TRBD1 matching over 10 bases. The CDR3 spans 17 residues. CDR1 and CDR2 from the germline V gene are SNHLY and FYNNEI. The J segment lost 4 bases and the V segment lost 0 bases, leaving 9 bases of the junction unmatched. CDR3 loop: CASSEALRDRGQYEQYV. Written as DNA, the CDR3 is TGTGCCAGCAGTGAAGCGCTTCGAGACAGGGGGCAGTACGAGCAGTACGTC.

The gene calls are TRBV5-1 and TRBJ1-3; D gene unclear. Germline assignment: CDR1 SGHRS and CDR2 YFSETQ. V was cut by 0 bases and J by 0 bases, with 7 bases left in between. This CDR3 is 15 amino acids long. CDR3 DNA sequence: TGCGCCAGCAGCTTGGTTGGCGGCTCTGGAAACACCATATATTTT. This gives the protein CASSLVGGSGNTIYF.

This clonotype was observed many times. The chain links TRBV5-6 to TRBJ2-1; TRBD2 matches 13 bases. CDR3 length: 16 residues. Per germline, CDR1 SGHDT and CDR2 YYEEEE. V shed 0 bases, J shed 7 bases, and the junction held 4 bases outside the gene matches. The CDR3 loop reads CASSLVGTSGKNEQFF. CDR3 DNA: TGTGCCAGCAGCTTGGTTGGGACTAGCGGGAAAAATGAGCAGTTCTTC.

This clonotype appeared many times. The V call is TRBV12-3 or TRBV12-4, the J call TRBJ2-1; TRBD2 agrees at 11 bases. The CDR3 runs 17 residues. V trimming: 6 bases; J trimming: 1 base; junction bases outside the gene matches: 8. The CDR3 DNA is TGTGCCAGCAGGGGACTTGGGACTAGCGGATCCTACAATGAGCAGTTCTTC. Its translation: CASRGLGTSGSYNEQFF.

This clonotype was counted many times. The chain is built from TRBV12-3 or TRBV12-4 and TRBJ2-1; no firm D call. V dropped 3 bases and J dropped 0 bases, with 6 bases sitting between them. CDR3 size: 14 residues. CDR3 loop: CASSFWSSYNEQFF. The CDR3 bases are TGTGCCAGCAGTTTCTGGAGCTCCTACAATGAGCAGTTCTTC.

This clonotype was found a few times. The J gene is TRBJ2-1, the V gene TRBV11-1; D may be TRBD1 or TRBD2 (6 bases each). V was pared by 5 bases and J by 6 bases, with 23 bases between. The CDR3 covers 17 residues. Germline V gene sequence: CDR1 SGHAT, CDR2 FQDESV (reference sequence). The CDR3, as DNA: TGTGCCAGCAGCCAATTCCCAGGGGAACTTAGCGGCAATGAGCAGTTCTTC. This sequence encodes CASSQFPGELSGNEQFF.

In its sample, this clonotype was seen a few times. The chain carries TRBV4-2 and TRBJ2-1; D unclear. The CDR3 has 15 amino acids. CDR1 is LGHNA, CDR2 YNFKEQ, per germline. Trimming took off 0 bases at V and 8 bases at J, with 14 bases between the two ends. The CDR3 region is CASSQDSQPRDEQFF. DNA for the CDR3: TGTGCCAGCAGCCAAGATAGTCAGCCTAGGGATGAGCAGTTCTTC.

The V gene is TRBV7-2, the J gene TRBJ1-2; 10 positions match TRBD1. With V trimmed by 6 bases and J by 6 bases, 7 bases remained unmatched. Germline loops: CDR1 SGHTA, CDR2 FQGNSA. The CDR3 covers 14 residues. The CDR3 here is CASSSGTGVHGYTF. CDR3 DNA: TGTGCCAGCAGTTCCGGGACAGGGGTCCATGGCTACACCTTC. Filled out from reference TRBV7-2 and TRBJ1-2, the complete variable domain reads GAGVSQSPSNKVTEKGKDVELRCDPISGHTALYWYRQSLGQGLEFLIYFQGNSAPDKSGLPSDRFSAERTGGSVSTLTIQRTQQEDSAVYLCASSSGTGVHGYTFGSGTRLTVV.

CDR3 sequence reads: CASSRREAPNNEQFF. For the CDR3, the DNA is TGCGCCAGCAGCCGCCGGGAGGCCCCTAACAATGAGCAGTTCTTC. The chain is built from TRBV4-1 and TRBJ2-1, with 7 bases lining up with TRBD2. Losses at the gene ends were 4 bases for V and 5 bases for J; bases not matched to a gene: 8. In germline, CDR1 is MGHRA, CDR2 YSYEKL. The CDR3 runs to 15 residues.

The gene calls are TRBV21-1 and TRBJ2-7; the table's D call TRBD1 went unverified against the DNA. TRBV21-1 is a known pseudogene. The CDR3 loop spans 19 amino acids. CDR3 protein: CASSKGPRGRERTSYEQYV. CDR3 DNA: TGTGCCAGCAGCAAAGGGCCCCGGGGTCGGGAGCGGACATCTTACGAGCAGTACGTC.

This clonotype has at least ten counts. The V and J genes are TRBV20-1 and TRBJ2-1; D assignment may be TRBD1 or TRBD2 (6 bases each). CDR3 length: 14 amino acids. V lost 4 bases and J 9 bases, leaving 19 bases between the germline ends. Germline assignment: CDR1 DFQATT and CDR2 SNEGSKA (reference sequence). CDR3 nucleotide sequence: TGCAGTGCTATCCCCACAGGGTCGGGGGCTGAGCAGTTCTTC. Protein product: CSAIPTGSGAEQFF.

This clonotype was detected only a few times. The chain uses TRBV28 and TRBJ1-5; no clear D gene. The CDR3 has 15 residues. From germline, CDR1 is MDHEN and CDR2 SYDVKM. Trimming took 3 bases from V and 4 from J, leaving 13 bases between them. The CDR3 coding sequence is TGTGCCAGCAGTTTTGGAGGAGTCCAAAATCAGCCCCAGCATTTT. Its protein product is CASSFGGVQNQPQHF. The full variable domain, its missing parts supplied by reference TRBV28 and TRBJ1-5, is DVKVTQSSRYLVKRTGEKVFLECVQDMDHENMFWYRQDPGLGLRLIYFSYDVKMKEKGDIPEGYSVSREKKERFSLILESASTNQTSMYLCASSFGGVQNQPQHFGDGTRLSIL.